This TCR beta chain was identified during a study of shared clonotypes between healthy human individuals. The overall study: Aged 18 to 49, the donors were a couple of women and a few men.

Study-level results: Rarefaction revealed incomplete sorted-subset sequencing despite large depth. It was the few donors that limited the genetic and exposure-history diversity represented.

Naive CD8 isolation took CD45RO-negative cells positively selected for CCR7 and excluded terminally differentiated effector memory CD45RA+ cells. Original methodology: Without quality scores, immunoSEQ junctional reads could not be filtered like full-length reads. The data were produced by immunoSEQ multiplex PCR, yet TCRdb's version contains in-frame clones alone and is incomplete. The V and J calls and clone size are taken from that table; D and trimming were inferred from the DNA. This table holds around 1,900,000 clones, roughly 95% found once. The CDR3 consists of 15 residues. Germline CDR1 reads MNHNS; CDR2 reads SASEGT. V trimming: 2 bases; J trimming: 1 base; junction bases outside the gene matches: 5. Comment on this clone: The antigen remains undetermined.

Material for sequencing was naive CD8+ T cells from PBMCs. J is TRBJ2-7 and V is TRBV6-1; 7 bases map to TRBD1. The TCR originated in a man younger than 35 in good health. Some clones in this sample may be carry-over from other donors' samples. The CDR3 sequence is CASSEPWGQSYEQYF. The CDR3 DNA sequence: TGTGCCAGCAGTGAACCTTGGGGACAGTCCTACGAGCAGTACTTC.